Following are 31 T cell receptor beta chains from one sample sequenced in a study of PD-L1 blockade in urothelial cancer. Generated by immunoSEQ multiplex PCR, the TCRdb table keeps only in-frame clones and is missing some. Counted here are some 77,000 clones, 87% occurring once; the ten biggest clones make up around 5%. Sequencing used PBMCs, obtained around atezolizumab (anti-PD-L1) treatment. All receptors come from a woman aged 70-85 years with urothelial cancer.

The chain carries TRBV10-1 and TRBJ2-3; TRBD1 might be the D (5 bases). The CDR3 loop spans 14 amino acids. Germline loops: CDR1 WNHNN, CDR2 SYGVQD (reference sequence). V was cut by 4 bases and J by 0 bases, with 8 bases left in between. CDR3: CASSGGSSTDTQYF. DNA of the CDR3: TGCGCCAGCAGTGGGGGCTCTAGCACAGATACGCAGTATTTT.

The chain uses TRBV6-5 and TRBJ2-1; 8 bases align to TRBD1. The CDR3 is made up of 14 amino acids. The V segment lost 7 bases and the J segment 4 bases; nucleotides outside the gene matches: 6. Germline loops: CDR1 MNHEY, CDR2 SVGAGI. The CDR3 spells CASMRDRRYNEQFF. In DNA form, the CDR3 reads TGTGCCAGCATGAGGGACAGGCGTTACAATGAGCAGTTCTTC.

This clone was recorded only once. The chain joins TRBV27 to TRBJ1-2; 9 nucleotides match TRBD1. Germline CDR1 MNHEY, CDR2 SMNVEV (reference sequence). The CDR3 is 15 residues long. J lost 6 bases, V lost 0 bases, and 5 bases had no gene match. Written as DNA, the CDR3 is TGTGCCAGCAGTTTATCGGGACAGGGTGGTAATGGCTACACCTTC. Protein product: CASSLSGQGGNGYTF.

This clone was seen only a few times. The chain has TRBV5-1 and TRBJ1-1; D is ambiguous. CDR1 is SGHRS and CDR2 is YFSETQ in the germline V gene. The CDR3 runs to 13 residues. V was clipped by 4 bases and J by 4 bases, with 11 bases between them. As DNA, the CDR3 is TGCGCCAGCAGCGTAAGGTGGAGCACTGAAGCTTTCTTT. Translation: CASSVRWSTEAFF.

V usage is TRBV29-1 and J usage is TRBJ1-3, with D hard to call. Trimming cost V 4 bases and J 3 bases, with 7 bases left between them. The germline V gene encodes CDR1 SQVTM and CDR2 ANQGSEA. There are 12 residues in the CDR3. This chain's CDR3 is CSVALNGNTIYF. The CDR3 DNA reads TGCAGCGTTGCCCTTAATGGAAACACCATATATTTT.

V usage is TRBV7-5 and J usage is TRBJ1-1. TRBV7-5 is a listed pseudogene. The CDR3 contains 14 residues. CDR3 residues: CASSFSGGQTEAFF. CDR3 DNA sequence: TGTGCCAGCAGCTTCTCGGGGGGGCAAACTGAAGCTTTCTTT.

This clone was detected a few times. The rearrangement links TRBV4-2 to TRBJ2-1; TRBD2 might be the D (6 bases). Trimming stripped 2 bases from V and 7 bases from J, with 18 bases between. Germline V gene lookup returns CDR1 LGHNA and CDR2 YNFKEQ. The CDR3 is made up of 16 amino acids. CDR3 loop: CASSQLFAGRGNEQFF. CDR3 coding DNA: TGTGCCAGCAGCCAACTTTTTGCCGGGAGAGGTAATGAGCAGTTCTTC.

The chain carries TRBV28 and TRBJ1-2; 8 bases map to TRBD1. Germline CDR1 and CDR2: MDHEN and SYDVKM. The CDR3 has 14 amino acids. The J segment lost 5 bases and the V segment lost 4 bases, leaving 6 bases of the junction unmatched. The CDR3 protein is CASSSQGADYGYTF. The CDR3 nucleotides read TGTGCCAGCAGTTCCCAGGGGGCGGATTATGGCTACACCTTC.

The chain couples TRBV5-6 to TRBJ1-3; 9 bases map to TRBD1. The J segment lost 4 bases and the V segment lost 1 base, leaving 6 bases of the junction unmatched. The V gene's germline CDR1 is SGHDT and CDR2 YYEEEE. The CDR3 covers 16 residues. The CDR3, as DNA: TGTGCCAGCAGCTTGATCGGACAGGGGACAGGAAACACCATATATTTT. As protein: CASSLIGQGTGNTIYF.

V is TRBV15 and J is TRBJ2-5; D possibly corresponds to TRBD2 (6 bases). The CDR3 covers 15 residues. V shed 5 bases and J shed 2 bases, with 15 bases lying between them. CDR1 and CDR2 (germline): LNHNV, YYDKDF (reference sequence). The CDR3 sequence is CATSGALGTQETQYF. The CDR3 DNA is TGTGCCACCAGCGGTGCCCTAGGGACTCAAGAGACCCAGTACTTC.

The V and J genes are TRBV5-1 and TRBJ2-1; 8 nucleotides match TRBD1. The CDR3 is made up of 14 amino acids. Germline V gene lookup returns CDR1 SGHRS and CDR2 YFSETQ. J gave up 15 bases and V 5 bases, and 16 bases lay outside the gene matches. The CDR3 sequence is CASSWGGSGQVPFF. The CDR3 DNA sequence: TGCGCCAGCAGTTGGGGCGGGTCGGGACAGGTTCCGTTCTTC.

This clone was picked up a small number of times. The chain has TRBV6-5 and TRBJ2-1; a weak D match, TRBD1 (5 bases). Germline assignment: CDR1 MNHEY and CDR2 SVGAGI. Trimming took 2 bases from V and 6 from J, leaving 11 bases between them. CDR3 length: 14 amino acids. CDR3 coding DNA: TGTGCCAGCAGTTACAAGGGGCAGGGCAATGAGCAGTTCTTC. Protein: CASSYKGQGNEQFF.

This clone was seen a few times. The chain recombines TRBV4-3 with TRBJ1-2, with TRBD1 matching 7 bases. This CDR3 is 15 amino acids long. From germline, CDR1 is LGHNA and CDR2 YSLEER. With 1 base clipped from V and 5 bases from J, the junction kept 7 bases outside the gene matches. This CDR3 is CASSQVEGQRYGYTF. The CDR3 DNA is TGCGCCAGCAGCCAAGTAGAGGGACAGCGATATGGCTACACCTTC.

This chain links TRBV20-1 with TRBJ1-1, with D tentatively TRBD1 (5 bases). The CDR3 sequence is 11 residues long. Trimming cost V 2 bases and J 7 bases, with 8 bases left between them. In germline, CDR1 is DFQATT, CDR2 SNEGSKA (reference sequence). The CDR3 DNA reads as TGCAGTGCTAGATCGGGGGGTGAAGCTTTCTTT. This gives the protein CSARSGGEAFF.

A single count supports this clone. V is TRBV4-2 and J is TRBJ2-3; 8 bases fit TRBD2. From germline, CDR1 is LGHNA and CDR2 YNFKEQ. V shed 0 bases and J 0 bases; nucleotides not matched to a gene: 17. The CDR3 is 21 amino acids. CDR3 sequence reads: CASSQDLVRGGFLTSTDTQYF. CDR3 DNA sequence: TGTGCCAGCAGCCAAGATCTGGTACGGGGGGGCTTCCTTACTAGCACAGATACGCAGTATTTT.

The chain has TRBV29-1 and TRBJ1-4; D might be TRBD1 (6 bases). The CDR3 contains 18 residues. In germline, CDR1 is SQVTM, CDR2 ANQGSEA. The V gene lost 5 bases and the J gene lost 8 bases, with 30 bases spanning the gap. CDR3 bases: TGCAGCGTTCTTCACCGACCAACAGGGTTGAGGGCATCCGAAAAACTGTTTTTT. This codes for CSVLHRPTGLRASEKLFF.

The genes are TRBV6-5 and TRBJ1-4; 8 bases align to TRBD1. The germline V gene encodes CDR1 MNHEY and CDR2 SVGAGI. V trimming: 2 bases; J trimming: 9 bases; junction bases outside the gene matches: 8. The CDR3 runs to 15 residues. The CDR3 DNA is TGTGCCAGCAGTTACCGCGGACAGGGTTCCCAAAAACTGTTTTTT. The encoded protein is CASSYRGQGSQKLFF.

This clone appeared a single time. This CDR3 is CASSFLQGGEQYF. The CDR3, as DNA: TGTGCCAGCAGTTTTCTCCAGGGAGGCGAGCAGTACTTC. This rearrangement joins TRBV28 to TRBJ2-7, with TRBD2 as a possible D gene (6 bases). The CDR3 runs 13 residues. V was clipped by 3 bases and J by 6 bases, with 12 bases between them. CDR1 is MDHEN, CDR2 SYDVKM, per germline. Combining the CDR3 with reference TRBV28 and TRBJ2-7 gives the whole variable domain DVKVTQSSRYLVKRTGEKVFLECVQDMDHENMFWYRQDPGLGLRLIYFSYDVKMKEKGDIPEGYSVSREKKERFSLILESASTNQTSMYLCASSFLQGGEQYFGPGTRLTVT.

This chain connects TRBV29-1 to TRBJ2-2; maybe TRBD2 (7 bases). Trimming removed 6 bases from V and 3 bases from J, with 14 bases in between. This CDR3 has 14 residues. CDR1 is SQVTM, CDR2 ANQGSEA, per germline. The CDR3 loop is CSVGEGHYTGELFF. For the CDR3, the DNA is TGCAGCGTCGGGGAGGGACACTACACCGGGGAGCTGTTTTTT.

This clone was observed a few times. The chain combines TRBV7-2 with TRBJ2-3; the match to TRBD2 covers 10 bases. The CDR3 loop spans 17 amino acids. Germline V gene data show CDR1 as SGHTA and CDR2 as FQGNSA. V lost 0 bases, J lost 2 bases, and 5 bases stayed unmatched. CDR3 in amino acids: CASSLAYSGGLTDTQYF. CDR3 sequence (DNA): TGTGCCAGCAGCTTAGCTTATAGCGGGGGGCTCACAGATACGCAGTATTTT.

The chain uses TRBV18 and TRBJ2-1, with 10 bases that match TRBD2. Germline V gene data show CDR1 as KGHSH and CDR2 as LQKENI. The CDR3 totals 16 residues. V lost 0 bases and J lost 6; bases outside the gene matches: 5. In DNA, the CDR3 is TGTGCCAGCTCACCACCGGTTGGACTAGCGGCCAATGAGCAGTTCTTC. This encodes CASSPPVGLAANEQFF.

The chain joins TRBV30 to TRBJ1-5; 8 nucleotides line up with TRBD1. The CDR3 contains 14 residues. Germline CDR1 and CDR2: GTSNPN and SVGIG (reference sequence). With 0 bases clipped from V and 8 bases from J, the junction kept 6 bases outside the gene matches. The CDR3 protein is CAWSVGQGSEPQHF. The CDR3 nucleotides are TGTGCCTGGAGTGTCGGACAGGGATCGGAGCCCCAGCATTTT.

The chain joins TRBV27 to TRBJ2-5; tentative D call: TRBD1 (6 bases). CDR3 length equals 14 residues. In germline, CDR1 is MNHEY, CDR2 SMNVEV (reference sequence). The V end was cut by 6 bases, the J end by 2 bases, with 13 bases between. CDR3 nucleotide sequence: TGTGCCAGCAGCAAAGCGGACAGACAAGAGACCCAGTACTTC. The encoded protein is CASSKADRQETQYF.

This clone was detected only once. The chain combines TRBV5-1 with TRBJ1-2; TRBD1 is a possible D gene (5 bases). The CDR3 consists of 14 residues. Between the trimmed V and J ends, which lost 7 bases and 5 bases, there was a span of 18 bases. The germline V gene encodes CDR1 SGHRS and CDR2 YFSETQ. DNA for the CDR3: TGCGCCAGCCGAGGGACTCCTACGGAGTATGGCTACACCTTC. This translates into CASRGTPTEYGYTF.

The chain carries TRBV5-1 and TRBJ1-1; D is undetermined. Germline values: CDR1 SGHRS, CDR2 YFSETQ. This CDR3 is 13 amino acids long. Trimming removed 1 base from V and 2 bases from J, with 6 bases in between. The DNA of the CDR3 is TGCGCCAGCAGCTTGACGACAAACACTGAAGCTTTCTTT. Amino acids: CASSLTTNTEAFF.

This chain connects TRBV30 to TRBJ2-1, with D maybe TRBD2 (7 bases). The CDR3 is 13 amino acids. V gave up 5 bases and J gave up 12 bases, with 20 bases separating them. The germline V gene has CDR1 GTSNPN and CDR2 SVGIG (reference sequence). Here the CDR3 DNA reads TGTGCCTGGGAACGGCAGAGGGGGAGGGTGCAGTTCTTC. This encodes CAWERQRGRVQFF. The whole variable domain, filled in from reference TRBV30 and TRBJ2-1, reads SQTIHQWPATLVQPVGSPLSLECTVEGTSNPNLYWYRQAAGRGLQLLFYSVGIGQISSEVPQNLSASRPQDRQFILSSKKLLLSDSGFYLCAWERQRGRVQFFGPGTRLTVL.

CDR3 coding DNA: TGTGCCAGCAGCTTGGTGGCTAGAAGGAACACTGAAGCTTTCTTT. As protein: CASSLVARRNTEAFF. The rearrangement links TRBV5-4 to TRBJ1-1; D is unclear. This CDR3 is built from 15 residues. Germline CDR1 SGHNT, CDR2 YYREEE (reference sequence). Trimming shortened V by 0 bases and J by 1 base, and 10 bases separated the two germline ends.

The rearrangement uses TRBV30 and TRBJ2-5; TRBD2 might be the D (6 bases). V was shortened by 3 bases and J by 3 bases, with 17 bases between the two germline ends. CDR3 length: 15 residues. Germline loops: CDR1 GTSNPN, CDR2 SVGIG (reference sequence). DNA for the CDR3: TGTGCCTGGAGAAAGGGCGGGGCGGCTGAAGAGACCCAGTACTTC. Residues: CAWRKGGAAEETQYF.

This clone has more than one count but fewer than ten. The rearrangement links TRBV5-1 to TRBJ1-1; weak D call: TRBD1 (6 bases). V shed 3 bases and J shed 4 bases, with 16 bases lying between them. CDR1 is SGHRS and CDR2 is YFSETQ in the germline V gene. The CDR3 sequence is 15 residues long. The CDR3 DNA sequence: TGCGCCAGCAGCTCCTGGGGGGGGCTGGGCACTGAAGCTTTCTTT. This codes for CASSSWGGLGTEAFF.

The rearrangement joins TRBV9 to TRBJ2-7; D gene ambiguous. V lost 4 bases to trimming and J lost 3 bases, with 17 bases between them. The CDR3 runs to 15 residues. Germline CDR1 SGDLS, CDR2 YYNGEE. The CDR3, as DNA: TGTGCCAGCAGCCTTACCCCGGGTTCTTACTACGAGCAGTACTTC. As protein: CASSLTPGSYYEQYF.

V is TRBV6-1 and J is TRBJ1-5, with D unclear. Germline V CDR1 and CDR2: MNHNS, SASEGT. V lost 5 bases, J lost 6 bases, and 17 bases lay in between. The CDR3 contains 15 residues. The CDR3 bases are TGTGCCAGCAGTCAAAAGCCGGACGGAGGTCAGCCCCAGCATTTT. Encoded protein: CASSQKPDGGQPQHF.